In this sample, the clone carrying this T cell receptor beta chain turned up a few times. Germline V gene data show CDR1 as GTSNPN and CDR2 as SVGIG (reference sequence). The CDR3 consists of 17 residues. Trimming cost V 2 bases and J 5 bases; bases outside gene matches: 16. The data originate from a study of blood T cell repertoires in COVID-19. Study background: The samples span acute and convalescent COVID-19 from the United States, Italy and Spain. Sources were T cells, B-cell-depleted T cells, or PBMCs; the material itself was cDNA or gDNA.

The authors' processing: Quantification of nucleated cells was approximated via reference gene primer amplification. This table comes from immunoSEQ multiplex PCR, and its TCRdb copy is limited to in-frame clones, with some not included. V, J and clone size were drawn from that table, and D and trimming were deduced from the DNA. The sample includes approximately 110,000 clones, about 82% of them seen just once. The sequence derives from a human donor in a cohort sampled during active COVID-19. Sample: peripheral blood. This chain uses TRBV30 with TRBJ2-7, with 9 bases lining up with TRBD2. In DNA, the CDR3 is TGTGCCTGGAGTCCGCCTCCCAAGCTAGCGGGAACTGACGAGCAGTACTTC. Translated: CAWSPPPKLAGTDEQYF. The complete variable domain, with remaining parts taken from reference TRBV30 and TRBJ2-7, reads SQTIHQWPATLVQPVGSPLSLECTVEGTSNPNLYWYRQAAGRGLQLLFYSVGIGQISSEVPQNLSASRPQDRQFILSSKKLLLSDSGFYLCAWSPPPKLAGTDEQYFGPGTRLTVT.